This T cell receptor (beta chain) was identified in a study of blood T cell repertoires in COVID-19 (TCRdb year 2020). Context from the whole study: Samples covering the acute and convalescent phases of COVID-19 were provided by collaborators in the United States, Italy and Spain. Nearly every sample came with metadata listing a de-identified subject ID, COVID-19 status, age in years and sex. The repertoires were made available in a free public database intended to serve as a resource for research on the immune response to SARS-CoV-2. The material from the prospective study consisted of cDNA or gDNA derived from T cells, B-cell-depleted T cells, or PBMCs. HLA class I and class II types, where available, came from metadata supplied by the sample provider rather than from assay-based typing. The dataset comprised deeply sampled blood TCRbeta repertoires from subjects exposed to, actively infected with, or recovered from COVID-19. The samples were drawn from the first 160 participants of the ongoing ImmuneRACE study and from roughly 1,300 subjects provided by 6 global collaborators. Paper-wide results and their limitations: Clinical and demographic metadata were provided uncurated, with the amount varying by source and participant.

TCRbeta CDR3 regions were amplified from genomic DNA using the immunoSEQ Assay, a bias-controlled multiplex PCR. The source study handled its data this way. Nucleated cell counts per sample were estimated from amplification of reference gene primers within the assay. Sequence reads were collapsed and filtered to measure the absolute abundance of every unique TCRbeta CDR3 rearrangement. For each sample, productive Simpson clonality was calculated by taking the square root of Simpson's diversity index across productive rearrangements. Sourced from immuneACCESS, this table was stored by TCRdb with only in-frame sequences that have V and J called. A share of the clones is absent; for the studies checked, an unresolved V gene accounts for under half, and the remainder has no known explanation. That table furnishes V, J and clone size, whereas the DNA furnished D and trimming. This sample comprises around 80,000 clones, about 87% of them detected only once. The ten largest account for roughly 9.1% of the sample.

Germline trimming amounts to 0 bases on V and 8 bases on J, with 8 as the count of junction bases outside the gene matches. CDR1 and CDR2, per the germline V gene (reference sequence), are MNHEY and SMNVEV. Its CDR3 holds 15 amino acids, cysteine through phenylalanine. CDR3 DNA only is kept here, 45 bases in frame from base 1. The collaborating institutions used their own protocols to collect whole blood in K2EDTA tubes. For TCRbeta analysis, collaborator samples were shipped as frozen whole blood, as isolated PBMCs, or as DNA extracted from either sample type. This clone appeared once. Its antigen remains unidentified. No qualities accompany the bases; no much larger clone lies one base away.

The chain couples TRBV27 to TRBJ1-2, with 8 middle bases fitting TRBD1. Sequencing was performed on peripheral blood. This clonotype originated in a human donor in a cohort sampled during active COVID-19. The bases are TGTGCCAGCAGTTTATCGGTCCAGGGGGCTAACGGCTACACCTTC. Translated, it reads CASSLSVQGANGYTF.